The 32 T cell receptor beta chains reported below all come from one sample, sequenced in a study of blood T cell repertoires in COVID-19. Produced via immunoSEQ multiplex PCR; TCRdb's table is partial and in-frame only. The table records about 58,000 clones, approximately 90% of them present only once. The sample was peripheral blood. These receptors were taken from a man aged 60-69 years with acute or convalescent COVID-19.

The chain uses TRBV6-6 and TRBJ2-7; 7 positions match TRBD1. V lost 6 bases to trimming and J lost 6 bases; unmatched junction nucleotides: 5. There are 12 residues in the CDR3. CDR1 and CDR2 (germline): MNHNY, SVGAGI (reference sequence). CDR3 loop: CASRPAGGEQYF. The CDR3 DNA follows: TGTGCCAGCAGGCCCGCAGGGGGCGAGCAGTACTTC.

The CDR3 nucleotides read TGCAGTGCTAGCCCGGTTAGCGGCTACACCTTC. Amino acids: CSASPVSGYTF. This chain uses TRBV20-1 with TRBJ1-2; no clear D. The length of the CDR3 is 11 residues. Germline V CDR1 and CDR2: DFQATT, SNEGSKA (reference sequence). V was trimmed by 3 bases and J by 8 bases, leaving 10 bases between them.

This chain joins TRBV9 and TRBJ1-1; 9 bases fit TRBD1. J gave up 6 bases and V 4 bases, and 7 bases lay outside the gene matches. Germline CDR1 SGDLS, CDR2 YYNGEE. The CDR3 is made up of 14 amino acids. The CDR3 DNA sequence: TGTGCCAGCAGCCCCACGGACAGGGGCGCTGAAGCTTTCTTT. Its translation: CASSPTDRGAEAFF.

The gene calls are TRBV6-5 and TRBJ1-5; D gene ambiguous. The CDR3 spans 15 residues. Germline CDR1 and CDR2: MNHEY and SVGAGI. Trimming removed 5 bases from V and 0 bases from J, with 11 bases in between. The CDR3 region has the DNA TGTGCCAGCAGTCCTCCGGTCCGTAGCAATCAGCCCCAGCATTTT. It yields the protein CASSPPVRSNQPQHF.

The chain combines TRBV5-1 with TRBJ1-6, with 10 bases identical to TRBD1. Per the germline V gene, CDR1 is SGHRS and CDR2 is YFSETQ. The junction had 6 bases not matched to a gene; V was cut back by 1 base and J by 5 bases. There are 17 residues in the CDR3. The CDR3 DNA sequence: TGCGCCAGCAGCTTGCTGGGACAGGGGTCTAATAATTCACCCCTCCACTTT. Its protein product is CASSLLGQGSNNSPLHF.

The chain uses TRBV11-2 and TRBJ1-1, with D possibly being TRBD1 (5 bases). CDR1 and CDR2 (germline): SGHAT, FQNNGV. V was trimmed by 3 bases and J by 1 base, leaving 18 bases between them. The CDR3 consists of 17 residues. In DNA, the CDR3 is TGTGCCAGCAGCTTTCGCGTTCTGGCGGGGCAGAACACTGAAGCTTTCTTT. Its translation is CASSFRVLAGQNTEAFF.

This clone was detected once. V is TRBV7-8 and J is TRBJ2-1; a possible D gene is TRBD2 (5 bases). Per the germline V gene, CDR1 is SGHVS and CDR2 is FQNEAQ. This CDR3 is built from 17 residues. Trimming stripped 0 bases from V and 1 base from J, with 13 bases between. The CDR3, as DNA: TGTGCCAGCAGCTTAGCGACCGGGGTTATGTCCTACAATGAGCAGTTCTTC. It encodes CASSLATGVMSYNEQFF.

The V call is TRBV5-1, the J call TRBJ1-1; perhaps TRBD1 as D (5 bases). The CDR3 runs to 17 residues. V was clipped by 5 bases and J by 2 bases, with 22 bases between them. Germline CDR1 reads SGHRS; CDR2 reads YFSETQ. The CDR3 loop reads CASSGLWGSASNTEAFF. The CDR3 nucleotides are TGCGCCAGCAGTGGGCTTTGGGGCAGCGCCTCAAACACTGAAGCTTTCTTT. Combining the CDR3 with reference TRBV5-1 and TRBJ1-1 gives the whole variable domain KAGVTQTPRYLIKTRGQQVTLSCSPISGHRSVSWYQQTPGQGLQFLFEYFSETQRNKGNFPGRFSGRQFSNSRSEMNVSTLELGDSALYLCASSGLWGSASNTEAFFGQGTRLTVV.

J is TRBJ2-7 and V is TRBV27; 8 nucleotides line up with TRBD1. Germline CDR1 MNHEY, CDR2 SMNVEV (reference sequence). The CDR3 consists of 15 residues. The V segment lost 3 bases and the J segment 1 base; nucleotides outside the gene matches: 5. CDR3 nucleotides: TGTGCCAGCAGTTTTCGTCAGGGGGCTTCCTACGAGCAGTACTTC. This translates into CASSFRQGASYEQYF.

The V gene is TRBV19, the J gene TRBJ2-1; unclear D gene. CDR1 and CDR2 from the germline V gene are LNHDA and SQIVND (reference sequence). Trimming removed 10 bases from V and 8 bases from J, with 15 bases in between. This CDR3 is 12 amino acids long. The CDR3 DNA reads TGTGCCACCAGCGCGGAGAGAGATGAGCAGTTCTTC. This translates into CATSAERDEQFF.

This clone was observed once. The V call is TRBV6-5, the J call TRBJ2-1; D ambiguous. V was shortened by 6 bases and J by 9 bases, with 12 bases between the two germline ends. The germline V gene encodes CDR1 MNHEY and CDR2 SVGAGI. The CDR3 runs 12 residues. This CDR3 reads CASSHTESEQFF. CDR3 nucleotide sequence: TGTGCCAGCAGCCACACAGAGAGTGAGCAGTTCTTC.

This chain joins TRBV7-2 and TRBJ2-3; the D gene is possibly TRBD1 (6 bases). This CDR3 contains 16 residues. Trimming stripped 4 bases from V and 0 bases from J, with 14 bases between. Germline CDR1 and CDR2: SGHTA and FQGNSA. CDR3 protein: CASSSVSRGSTDTQYF. In DNA, the CDR3 is TGTGCCAGCAGCTCGGTGAGCAGGGGTAGCACAGATACGCAGTATTTT. The full variable domain, its missing parts supplied by reference TRBV7-2 and TRBJ2-3, is GAGVSQSPSNKVTEKGKDVELRCDPISGHTALYWYRQSLGQGLEFLIYFQGNSAPDKSGLPSDRFSAERTGGSVSTLTIQRTQQEDSAVYLCASSSVSRGSTDTQYFGPGTRLTVL.

The chain employs TRBV6-5 and TRBJ1-2, with 11 nucleotides matching TRBD1. In germline, CDR1 is MNHEY, CDR2 SVGAGI. Unmatched junction bases numbered 7, after V lost 7 bases and J lost 6 bases. The CDR3 runs 14 residues. The CDR3 sequence: CASNRDRGSDGYTF. CDR3 DNA: TGTGCCAGCAACCGGGACAGGGGGTCCGATGGCTACACCTTC.

V gene TRBV19 combines with J gene TRBJ2-3, with 10 bases identical to TRBD1. Losses at the gene ends were 6 bases for V and 1 base for J; bases not matched to a gene: 13. The V gene's germline CDR1 is LNHDA and CDR2 SQIVND (reference sequence). This CDR3 has 18 residues. This CDR3 is CASRDPGQGNIRTDTQYF. The DNA of the CDR3 is TGTGCCAGTAGAGACCCGGGACAGGGGAATATACGCACAGATACGCAGTATTTT.

The rearrangement joins TRBV29-1 to TRBJ1-2; D not certain. Trimming removed 6 bases from V and 3 bases from J, with 14 bases in between. This CDR3 region has 13 residues. Germline V lookup: CDR1 SQVTM, CDR2 ANQGSEA. The CDR3 DNA sequence: TGCAGCGTCGAGACCGGTCAGGACTATGGCTACACCTTC. Protein product: CSVETGQDYGYTF.

The chain uses TRBV7-3 and TRBJ2-1, with 11 bases lining up with TRBD2. The V gene end was trimmed by 2 bases and the J gene end by 8 bases; junction bases not matched to a gene: 8. Germline CDR1 SGHTA, CDR2 FQGTGA. The CDR3 totals 16 residues. As DNA, the CDR3 is TGTGCCAGCAGCTTATCCCTAGCGGGAGGCCGCGATGAGCAGTTCTTC. It encodes CASSLSLAGGRDEQFF.

CDR3 DNA sequence: TGTGCCAGCAGCGATCGTGGACAGGGTGGGTTTTACACTGAAGCTTTCTTT. Translated: CASSDRGQGGFYTEAFF. The rearrangement joins TRBV9 to TRBJ1-1; 8 nucleotides line up with TRBD1. The germline V gene has CDR1 SGDLS and CDR2 YYNGEE. J lost 3 bases, V lost 3 bases, and 13 bases had no gene match. The CDR3 covers 17 residues.

The V gene is TRBV7-2, the J gene TRBJ2-1; tentative D call: TRBD2 (5 bases). Trimming pared 2 bases from V and 5 bases from J, leaving 7 bases between. Germline V lookup: CDR1 SGHTA, CDR2 FQGNSA. The CDR3 length is 13 residues. CDR3 residues: CASSLLAHNEQFF. CDR3 DNA sequence: TGTGCCAGCAGCTTACTAGCCCACAATGAGCAGTTCTTC.

The rearrangement uses TRBV11-2 and TRBJ2-1, with 7 bases fitting TRBD2. The V gene end was trimmed by 2 bases and the J gene end by 4 bases; junction bases not matched to a gene: 11. The CDR3 runs to 17 residues. Germline CDR1 and CDR2: SGHAT and FQNNGV. Here the CDR3 DNA reads TGTGCCAGCAGCTTAAGACGAGGCGGGAGTACGTACAATGAGCAGTTCTTC. It is translated as CASSLRRGGSTYNEQFF.

This clone ranks as medium-sized. The chain couples TRBV27 to TRBJ2-6, with 8 bases identical to TRBD2. CDR3 length: 19 amino acids. V trimming: 4 bases; J trimming: 2 bases; junction bases outside the gene matches: 13. Germline V gene sequence: CDR1 MNHEY, CDR2 SMNVEV (reference sequence). The CDR3 DNA reads TGTGCCAGCAGTTCCCCGGGGGGGGGCGCTTTAGCTGGGGCCAACGTCCTGACTTTC. It specifies CASSSPGGGALAGANVLTF.

J is TRBJ1-6 and V is TRBV7-3; D gene ambiguous. Germline values: CDR1 SGHTA, CDR2 FQGTGA. The CDR3 is made up of 13 amino acids. V lost 5 bases and J 6 bases, leaving 8 bases between the germline ends. The CDR3 DNA is TGTGCCAGCAGCACCCGCAGTAATTCACCCCTCCACTTT. Translated: CASSTRSNSPLHF.

The genes are TRBV5-1 and TRBJ2-5; the match to TRBD1 covers 7 bases. Germline CDR1 is SGHRS and CDR2 is YFSETQ. CDR3 length: 14 amino acids. V dropped 9 bases and J dropped 3; count of bases not matched to a gene: 11. The CDR3 sequence: CATRTGIVKETQYF. The CDR3 nucleotides are TGCGCCACCCGGACAGGAATCGTTAAAGAGACCCAGTACTTC.

This chain joins TRBV18 and TRBJ1-3; D unresolved. Germline CDR1 and CDR2: KGHSH and LQKENI. The V and J ends lost 3 bases and 1 base respectively, with 10 bases between them. This CDR3 contains 15 residues. CDR3 protein: CASSPQVPSGNTIYF. Written as DNA, the CDR3 is TGTGCCAGCTCACCCCAGGTACCTTCTGGAAACACCATATATTTT.

The rearrangement joins TRBV11-3 to TRBJ2-5, with 7 bases matching TRBD1. Germline V lookup: CDR1 SGHNT, CDR2 YENEEA. The V and J ends lost 6 bases and 1 base, in that order; junction bases with no gene match: 2. The CDR3 has 13 residues. In DNA, the CDR3 is TGTGCCAGCAGAGACAGGGTCCAAGAGACCCAGTACTTC. Its protein product is CASRDRVQETQYF.

The chain links TRBV11-3 to TRBJ1-2; TRBD1 aligns across 7 bases. V was clipped by 5 bases and J by 8 bases; unmatched bases: 14. There are 15 residues in the CDR3. CDR1 and CDR2 (germline): SGHNT, YENEEA. CDR3 in amino acids: CASSPTRAPGGGYTF. The CDR3 DNA sequence: TGTGCCAGCAGCCCCACAAGGGCGCCAGGGGGAGGCTACACCTTC.

The genes are TRBV28 and TRBJ1-1; weak D call: TRBD1 (6 bases). The CDR3 contains 13 residues. V lost 8 bases to trimming and J lost 4 bases, with 14 bases between them. Germline loops: CDR1 MDHEN, CDR2 SYDVKM. The CDR3 bases are TGTGCCAGCGCGACAGGATCCGTCACTGAAGCTTTCTTT. Translating it yields CASATGSVTEAFF.

The chain couples TRBV6-5 to TRBJ1-2; 7 bases line up with TRBD1. Germline V gene sequence: CDR1 MNHEY, CDR2 SVGAGI. The ends lost 6 bases at V and 4 bases at J; junction bases unmatched: 11. The CDR3 spans 15 residues. The CDR3 nucleotides are TGTGCCAGCAGGGAGGGGGCCGGGGCTGGCTATGGCTACACCTTC. The encoded protein is CASREGAGAGYGYTF.

The chain carries TRBV4-2 and TRBJ1-2; D gene unclear. CDR1 is LGHNA, CDR2 YNFKEQ, per germline. CDR3 size: 12 residues. The V end lost 0 bases, the J end lost 8 bases, and 7 bases lay between the germline ends. The CDR3, as DNA: TGTGCCAGCAGCCAAGATGGGCGCGGCTACACCTTC. Translation: CASSQDGRGYTF.

This chain joins TRBV18 and TRBJ2-7, with D possibly matching TRBD1 (6 bases). V gave up 4 bases and J gave up 0 bases, with 10 bases separating them. CDR3 length equals 14 residues. Germline V lookup: CDR1 KGHSH, CDR2 LQKENI. In DNA, the CDR3 is TGTGCCAGCTCACTCAGACAGGCCTCCTACGAGCAGTACTTC. Protein: CASSLRQASYEQYF.

The J gene is TRBJ1-2, the V gene TRBV27, with D possibly TRBD1 on 5 matching bases. Germline lookup yields CDR1 MNHEY and CDR2 SMNVEV (reference sequence). The CDR3 is 16 amino acids. The V end lost 5 bases, the J end lost 4 bases, and 20 bases lay between the germline ends. CDR3 sequence (DNA): TGTGCCAGCAGTATCTCGCCGGGGGTGACCGGCTATGGCTACACCTTC. Residues: CASSISPGVTGYGYTF.

V usage is TRBV9 and J usage is TRBJ2-1, with TRBD2 identical over 9 bases. This CDR3 has 15 amino acids. The germline V gene has CDR1 SGDLS and CDR2 YYNGEE. The V gene end was trimmed by 0 bases and the J gene end by 8 bases; junction bases not matched to a gene: 6. The CDR3 region is CASSVAGGTSYEQFF. DNA of the CDR3: TGTGCCAGCAGCGTAGCGGGGGGGACTAGCTATGAGCAGTTCTTC.

The chain joins TRBV28 to TRBJ2-3; 12 nucleotides align to TRBD2. Germline V CDR1 and CDR2: MDHEN, SYDVKM. The CDR3 is made up of 16 amino acids. J gave up 4 bases and V 2 bases, and 4 bases lay outside the gene matches. The CDR3 nucleotides read TGTGCCAGCAGTTTACAGACTAGCGGGAGCGCAGATACGCAGTATTTT. Its translation is CASSLQTSGSADTQYF.